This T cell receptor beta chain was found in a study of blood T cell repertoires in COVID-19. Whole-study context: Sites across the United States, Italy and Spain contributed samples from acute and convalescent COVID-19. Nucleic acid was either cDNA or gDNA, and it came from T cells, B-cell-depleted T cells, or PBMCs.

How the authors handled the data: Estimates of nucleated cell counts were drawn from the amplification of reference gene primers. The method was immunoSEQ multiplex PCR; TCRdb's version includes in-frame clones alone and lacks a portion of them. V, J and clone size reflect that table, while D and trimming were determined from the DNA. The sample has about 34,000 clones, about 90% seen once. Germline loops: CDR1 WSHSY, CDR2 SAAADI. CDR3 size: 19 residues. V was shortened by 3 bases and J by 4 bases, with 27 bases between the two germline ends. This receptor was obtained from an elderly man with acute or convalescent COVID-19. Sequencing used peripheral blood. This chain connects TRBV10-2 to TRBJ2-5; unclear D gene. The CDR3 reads CASSDPYPRRVVIPETQYF. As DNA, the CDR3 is TGCGCCAGCAGTGACCCCTACCCCCGCCGCGTTGTTATTCCAGAGACCCAGTACTTC.